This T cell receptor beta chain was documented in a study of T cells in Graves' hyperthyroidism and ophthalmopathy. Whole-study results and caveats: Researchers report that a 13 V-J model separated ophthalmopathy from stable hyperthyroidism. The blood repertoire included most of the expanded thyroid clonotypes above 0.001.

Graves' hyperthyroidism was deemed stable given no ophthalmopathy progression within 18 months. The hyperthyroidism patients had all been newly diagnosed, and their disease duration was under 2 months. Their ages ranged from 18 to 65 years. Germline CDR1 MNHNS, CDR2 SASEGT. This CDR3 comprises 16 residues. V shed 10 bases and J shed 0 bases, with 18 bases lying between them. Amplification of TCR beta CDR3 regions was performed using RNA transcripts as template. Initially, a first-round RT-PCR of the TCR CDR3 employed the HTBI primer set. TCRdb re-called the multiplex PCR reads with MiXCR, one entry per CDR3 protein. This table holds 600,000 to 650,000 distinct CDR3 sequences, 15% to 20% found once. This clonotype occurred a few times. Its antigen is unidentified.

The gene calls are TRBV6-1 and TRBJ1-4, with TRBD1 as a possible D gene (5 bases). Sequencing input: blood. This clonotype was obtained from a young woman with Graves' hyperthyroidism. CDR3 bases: TGTGCCACGGGGGGGGGGGGTTATTCAACTAATGAAAAACTGTTTTTT. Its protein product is CATGGGGYSTNEKLFF.